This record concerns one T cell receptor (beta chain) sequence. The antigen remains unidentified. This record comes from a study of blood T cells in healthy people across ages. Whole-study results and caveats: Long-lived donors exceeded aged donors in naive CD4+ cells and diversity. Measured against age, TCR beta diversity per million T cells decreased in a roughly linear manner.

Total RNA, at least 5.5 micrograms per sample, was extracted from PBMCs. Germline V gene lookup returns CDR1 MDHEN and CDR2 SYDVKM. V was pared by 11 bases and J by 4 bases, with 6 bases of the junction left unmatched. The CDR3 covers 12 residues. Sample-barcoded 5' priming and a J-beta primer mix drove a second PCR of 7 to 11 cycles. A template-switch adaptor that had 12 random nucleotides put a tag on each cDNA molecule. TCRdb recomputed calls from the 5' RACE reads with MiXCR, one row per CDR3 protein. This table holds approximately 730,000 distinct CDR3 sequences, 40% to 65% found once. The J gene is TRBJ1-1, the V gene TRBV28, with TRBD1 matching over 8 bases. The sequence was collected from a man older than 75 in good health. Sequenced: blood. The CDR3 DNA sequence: TGTGCCGCCGCAACAGGGGGCACTGAAGCTTTCTTT. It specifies CAAATGGTEAFF. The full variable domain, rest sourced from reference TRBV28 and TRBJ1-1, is DVKVTQSSRYLVKRTGEKVFLECVQDMDHENMFWYRQDPGLGLRLIYFSYDVKMKEKGDIPEGYSVSREKKERFSLILESASTNQTSMYLCAAATGGTEAFFGQGTRLTVV.